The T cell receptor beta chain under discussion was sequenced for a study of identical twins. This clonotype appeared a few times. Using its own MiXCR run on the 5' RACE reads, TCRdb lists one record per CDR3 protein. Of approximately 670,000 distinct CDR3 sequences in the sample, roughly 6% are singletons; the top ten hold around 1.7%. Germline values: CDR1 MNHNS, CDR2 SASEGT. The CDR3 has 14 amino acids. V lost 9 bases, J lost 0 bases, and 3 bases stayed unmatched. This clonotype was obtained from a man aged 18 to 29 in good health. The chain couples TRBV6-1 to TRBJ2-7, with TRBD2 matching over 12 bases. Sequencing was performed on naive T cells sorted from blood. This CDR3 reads CASRTSGTSYEQYV. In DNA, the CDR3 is TGTGCCAGTAGGACTAGCGGGACCTCCTACGAGCAGTACGTC.